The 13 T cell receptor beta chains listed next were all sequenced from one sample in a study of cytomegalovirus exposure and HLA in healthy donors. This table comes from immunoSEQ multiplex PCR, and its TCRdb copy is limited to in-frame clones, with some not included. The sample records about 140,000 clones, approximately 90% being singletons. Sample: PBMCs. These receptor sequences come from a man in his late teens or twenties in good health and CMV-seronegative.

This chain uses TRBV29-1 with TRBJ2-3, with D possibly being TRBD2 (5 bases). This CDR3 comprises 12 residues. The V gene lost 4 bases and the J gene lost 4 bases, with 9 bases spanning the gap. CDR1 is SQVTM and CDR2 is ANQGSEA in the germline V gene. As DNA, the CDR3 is TGCAGCGTTGGCTCTAGCTCAGATACGCAGTATTTT. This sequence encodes CSVGSSSDTQYF.

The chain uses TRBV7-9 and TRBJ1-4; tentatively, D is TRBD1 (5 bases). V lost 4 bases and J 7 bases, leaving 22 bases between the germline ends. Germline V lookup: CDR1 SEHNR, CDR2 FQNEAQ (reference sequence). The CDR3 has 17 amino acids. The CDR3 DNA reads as TGTGCCAGCAGCTCCGCGGGGCGAGAGGGGCTCGGTGAAAAACTGTTTTTT. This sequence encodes CASSSAGREGLGEKLFF.

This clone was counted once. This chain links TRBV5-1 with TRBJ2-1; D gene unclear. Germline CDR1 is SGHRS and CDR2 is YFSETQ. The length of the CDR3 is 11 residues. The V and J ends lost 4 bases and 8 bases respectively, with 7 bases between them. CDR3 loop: CASSDLDEQFF. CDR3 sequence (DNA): TGCGCCAGCAGCGACTTGGATGAGCAGTTCTTC.

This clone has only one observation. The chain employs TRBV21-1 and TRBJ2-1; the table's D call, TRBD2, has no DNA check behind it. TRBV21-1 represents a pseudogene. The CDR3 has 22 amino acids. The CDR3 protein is CASSTSPAAPSVLADSYNEQFF. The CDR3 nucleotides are TGTGCCAGCAGCACGAGCCCGGCAGCCCCGAGCGTACTAGCGGATTCCTACAATGAGCAGTTCTTC.

CDR3 protein: CASSRVQGGSEAFF. Here the CDR3 DNA reads TGTGCCAGTAGTCGGGTACAGGGAGGGTCTGAAGCTTTCTTT. V gene TRBV19 combines with J gene TRBJ1-1; D perhaps matches TRBD1 (6 bases). The V gene's germline CDR1 is LNHDA and CDR2 SQIVND (reference sequence). V shed 5 bases and J shed 6 bases, with 16 bases lying between them. CDR3 length equals 14 residues.

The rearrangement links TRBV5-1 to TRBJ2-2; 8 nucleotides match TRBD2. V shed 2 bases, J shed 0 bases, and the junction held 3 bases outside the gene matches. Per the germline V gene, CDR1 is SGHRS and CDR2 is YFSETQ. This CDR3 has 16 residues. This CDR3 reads CASSFSGTANTGELFF. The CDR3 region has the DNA TGCGCCAGCAGCTTTAGCGGGACCGCGAACACCGGGGAGCTGTTTTTT.

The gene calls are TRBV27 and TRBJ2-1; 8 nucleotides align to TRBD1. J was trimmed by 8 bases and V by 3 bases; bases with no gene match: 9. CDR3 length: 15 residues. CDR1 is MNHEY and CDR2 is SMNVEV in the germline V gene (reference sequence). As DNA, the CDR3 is TGTGCCAGCAGTTTCAGACAGGGGTTTTACGATGAGCAGTTCTTC. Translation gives CASSFRQGFYDEQFF.

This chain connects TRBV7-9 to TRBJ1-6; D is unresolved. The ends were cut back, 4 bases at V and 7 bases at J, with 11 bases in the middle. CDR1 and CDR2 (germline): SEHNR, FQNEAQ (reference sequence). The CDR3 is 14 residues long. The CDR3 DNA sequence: TGTGCCAGCAGCTCCAGAGCGGGAAATTCACCCCTCCACTTT. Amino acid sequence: CASSSRAGNSPLHF.

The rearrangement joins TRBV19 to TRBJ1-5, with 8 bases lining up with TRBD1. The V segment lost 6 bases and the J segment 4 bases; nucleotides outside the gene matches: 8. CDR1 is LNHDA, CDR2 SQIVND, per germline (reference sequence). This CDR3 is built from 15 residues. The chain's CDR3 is CASSRGQELNQPQHF. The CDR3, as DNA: TGTGCCAGTAGCCGGGGACAGGAGCTGAATCAGCCCCAGCATTTT.

The chain's CDR3 is CSVSKQGASGELFF. In nucleotides, the CDR3 is TGCAGCGTTTCTAAGCAGGGGGCGTCCGGGGAGCTGTTTTTT. This sequence joins TRBV29-1 and TRBJ2-2, with 8 nucleotides matching TRBD1. The V and J ends lost 5 bases and 6 bases, in that order; junction bases with no gene match: 8. The CDR3 runs to 14 residues. The germline V gene has CDR1 SQVTM and CDR2 ANQGSEA.

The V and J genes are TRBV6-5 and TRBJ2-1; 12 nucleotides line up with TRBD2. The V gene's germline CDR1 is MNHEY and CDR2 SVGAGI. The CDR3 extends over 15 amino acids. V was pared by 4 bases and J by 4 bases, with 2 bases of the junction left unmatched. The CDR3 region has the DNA TGTGCCAGCAGTTGGCTAGCGGGGGGGTACAATGAGCAGTTCTTC. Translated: CASSWLAGGYNEQFF.

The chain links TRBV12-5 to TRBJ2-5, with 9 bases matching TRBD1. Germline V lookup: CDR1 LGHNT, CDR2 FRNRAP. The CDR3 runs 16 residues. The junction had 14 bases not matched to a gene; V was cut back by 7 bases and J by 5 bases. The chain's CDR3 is CASAPGQGPSWETQYF. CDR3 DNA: TGTGCTAGTGCCCCGGGACAGGGCCCGAGCTGGGAGACCCAGTACTTC.

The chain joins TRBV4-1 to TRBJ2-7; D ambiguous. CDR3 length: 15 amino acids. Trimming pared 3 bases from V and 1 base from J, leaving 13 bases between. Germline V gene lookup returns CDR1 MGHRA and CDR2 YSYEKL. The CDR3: CASSQGLIVSYEQYF. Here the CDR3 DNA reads TGCGCCAGCAGCCAGGGCCTAATAGTATCCTACGAGCAGTACTTC.